The 13 T cell receptor beta chains below all came from one sample that was sequenced in a study of blood T cell repertoires in COVID-19. Here immunoSEQ multiplex PCR was the method, and the copy in TCRdb shows in-frame clones only, minus some. The data contain about 400,000 clones, 88% of them singletons. Sequenced input: PBMCs or T cells enriched from blood (not recorded which). Receptors were obtained from a woman aged 40 to 50 with acute COVID-19.

The chain recombines TRBV19 with TRBJ1-1; the D gene is possibly TRBD1 (5 bases). Germline lookup yields CDR1 LNHDA and CDR2 SQIVND (reference sequence). V was pared by 6 bases and J by 7 bases, with 6 bases between. The CDR3 totals 10 residues. The CDR3 loop reads CASRGVEAFF. The CDR3 coding sequence is TGTGCCAGTAGAGGGGTTGAAGCTTTCTTT.

The V call is TRBV27, the J call TRBJ1-1, with 8 bases identical to TRBD1. The V segment lost 6 bases and the J segment 1 base; nucleotides outside the gene matches: 4. Germline CDR1 reads MNHEY; CDR2 reads SMNVEV (reference sequence). The CDR3 consists of 14 residues. The CDR3 loop is CASSRDRPNTEAFF. CDR3 nucleotides: TGTGCCAGCAGCCGGGACAGGCCGAACACTGAAGCTTTCTTT.

The chain is built from TRBV5-6 and TRBJ2-3; D uncertain. Germline V gene sequence: CDR1 SGHDT, CDR2 YYEEEE. V was clipped by 3 bases and J by 5 bases, with 16 bases between them. The CDR3 length is 15 residues. The CDR3 DNA follows: TGTGCCAGCAGCTCCCTTGCTCTAGGAGAAGATACGCAGTATTTT. This gives the protein CASSSLALGEDTQYF.

Only one count was recorded for this clone. J is TRBJ1-6 and V is TRBV10-1; D gene uncertain. This CDR3 is built from 14 residues. Looked up from germline, CDR1 is WNHNN and CDR2 is SYGVQD (reference sequence). The V end was cut by 5 bases, the J end by 9 bases, with 14 bases between. For the CDR3, the DNA is TGCGCCAGCAGTAAAACCCCTGCGGGTTCACCCCTCCACTTT. Amino acids: CASSKTPAGSPLHF.

This clone was seen once. V gene TRBV9 combines with J gene TRBJ2-7, with 7 bases lining up with TRBD1. Trimming cost V 3 bases and J 8 bases; bases outside gene matches: 5. The CDR3 is made up of 12 amino acids. CDR1 is SGDLS, CDR2 YYNGEE, per germline. In DNA form, the CDR3 reads TGTGCCAGCAGCGCAGAACAGGGGCAGCAGTACTTC. Translating it yields CASSAEQGQQYF.

This chain links TRBV9 with TRBJ2-7; TRBD1 aligns across 7 bases. Germline CDR1 SGDLS, CDR2 YYNGEE. The junction had 16 bases not matched to a gene; V was cut back by 0 bases and J by 4 bases. The CDR3 runs 18 residues. The CDR3 protein is CASSVVRMVGQPLYEQYF. CDR3 bases: TGTGCCAGCAGCGTAGTAAGGATGGTGGGACAGCCATTATACGAGCAGTACTTC.

The rearrangement uses TRBV12-3 or TRBV12-4 and TRBJ2-2; D unresolved. Between the trimmed V and J ends, which lost 6 bases and 9 bases, there was a span of 14 bases. The CDR3 covers 13 residues. CDR3 coding DNA: TGTGCCAGCAGCCAACCGGGTGCCTGGGAGCTGTTTTTT. This sequence encodes CASSQPGAWELFF.

The chain combines TRBV6-1 with TRBJ1-6; D perhaps matches TRBD1 (6 bases). V dropped 4 bases and J dropped 8 bases, with 18 bases sitting between them. Looked up from germline, CDR1 is MNHNS and CDR2 is SASEGT. The CDR3 is made up of 16 amino acids. The CDR3 reads CASSVLGGREDSPLHF. The CDR3 region has the DNA TGTGCCAGCAGTGTTCTCGGGGGGCGCGAGGATTCACCCCTCCACTTT.

The CDR3 reads CATSRDAPGTNTGELFF. The CDR3 DNA reads as TGTGCCACCAGCAGAGATGCTCCGGGGACGAACACCGGGGAGCTGTTTTTT. J is TRBJ2-2 and V is TRBV15, with D possibly matching TRBD2 (5 bases). Germline-derived CDR1 and CDR2 are LNHNV and YYDKDF (reference sequence). The CDR3 runs to 17 residues. With 0 bases removed from V and 0 bases from J, the gap between germline ends came to 11 bases.

The J gene is TRBJ1-1, the V gene TRBV30; possibly TRBD1 for D (5 bases). CDR1 and CDR2 from the germline V gene are GTSNPN and SVGIG (reference sequence). Deletions cut 0 bases from V and 5 bases from J, with 13 bases between. This CDR3 comprises 14 residues. The CDR3 nucleotides read TGTGCCTGGAGTGTGGGTCAGGGTTGGACTGAAGCTTTCTTT. It yields the protein CAWSVGQGWTEAFF. Full variable domain (outside the CDR3, taken from reference TRBV30 and TRBJ1-1): SQTIHQWPATLVQPVGSPLSLECTVEGTSNPNLYWYRQAAGRGLQLLFYSVGIGQISSEVPQNLSASRPQDRQFILSSKKLLLSDSGFYLCAWSVGQGWTEAFFGQGTRLTVV.

This clone appeared a few times. In nucleotides, the CDR3 is TGTGCCACCAGCAGAGATACCAGGGAGGCCCAGCATTTT. Amino acid sequence: CATSRDTREAQHF. The chain has TRBV15 and TRBJ1-5, with D possibly being TRBD1 (5 bases). The germline V gene encodes CDR1 LNHNV and CDR2 YYDKDF (reference sequence). CDR3 size: 13 residues. V lost 0 bases and J lost 11, with 11 bases in between.

The rearrangement uses TRBV4-1 and TRBJ1-2; maybe TRBD1 (6 bases). CDR3 length equals 15 residues. Trimming pared 0 bases from V and 4 bases from J, leaving 12 bases between. The germline CDR1 and CDR2 sequences are MGHRA and YSYEKL. This CDR3 reads CASSQDRGGGYGYTF. CDR3 bases: TGCGCCAGCAGCCAAGACAGGGGTGGTGGCTATGGCTACACCTTC.

The chain recombines TRBV30 with TRBJ1-1; D unclear. The CDR3 sequence is 15 residues long. Between the trimmed V and J ends, which lost 3 bases and 4 bases, there was a span of 18 bases. Germline-derived CDR1 and CDR2 are GTSNPN and SVGIG (reference sequence). As DNA, the CDR3 is TGTGCCTGGAGCCCTTTAGGGAGGGTGGGCACTGAAGCTTTCTTT. This codes for CAWSPLGRVGTEAFF.